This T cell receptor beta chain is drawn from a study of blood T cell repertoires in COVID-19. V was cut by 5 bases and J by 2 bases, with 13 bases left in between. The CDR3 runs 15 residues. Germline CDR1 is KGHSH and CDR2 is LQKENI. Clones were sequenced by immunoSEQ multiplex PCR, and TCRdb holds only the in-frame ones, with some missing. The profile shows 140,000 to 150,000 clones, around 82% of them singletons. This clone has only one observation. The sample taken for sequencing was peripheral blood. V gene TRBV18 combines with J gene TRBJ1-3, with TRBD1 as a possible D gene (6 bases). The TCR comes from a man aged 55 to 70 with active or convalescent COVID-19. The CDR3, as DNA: TGTGCCAGCTCAACCGACAGGTCCGCTGGAAACACCATATATTTT. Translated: CASSTDRSAGNTIYF.